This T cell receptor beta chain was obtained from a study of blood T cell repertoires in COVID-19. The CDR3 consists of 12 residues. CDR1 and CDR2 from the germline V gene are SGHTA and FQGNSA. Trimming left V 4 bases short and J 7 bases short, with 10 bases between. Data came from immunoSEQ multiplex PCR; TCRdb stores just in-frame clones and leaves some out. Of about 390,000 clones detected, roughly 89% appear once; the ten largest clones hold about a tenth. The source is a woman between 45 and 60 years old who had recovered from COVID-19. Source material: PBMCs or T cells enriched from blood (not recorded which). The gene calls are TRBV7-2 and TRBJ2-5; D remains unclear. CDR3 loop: CASSSDRLTQYF. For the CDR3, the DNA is TGTGCCAGCAGCTCCGATCGGTTGACCCAGTACTTC.